Shown below are 24 T cell receptor beta chains from a single sample sequenced in a study of response to subunit inactivated influenza vaccine. In TCRdb, the RT-PCR reads were re-called with MiXCR into one record per CDR3 protein. Altogether around 570,000 distinct CDR3 sequences are present, approximately 7.1% being singletons, with the ten largest covering around 13%. Material: PBMCs from blood, obtained around 2 years after vaccination. Receptors originate from a man between 45 and 75 years old who received an inactivated influenza vaccine.

This clonotype was counted only a few times. The rearrangement uses TRBV4-3 and TRBJ2-3, with 9 bases lining up with TRBD1. The ends lost 4 bases at V and 4 bases at J; junction bases unmatched: 6. The CDR3 contains 15 residues. Looked up from germline, CDR1 is LGHNA and CDR2 is YSLEER. The CDR3 is CASSRDRVGADTQYF. CDR3 coding DNA: TGCGCCAGCAGCCGGGACAGGGTTGGCGCAGATACGCAGTATTTT.

The genes are TRBV5-1 and TRBJ2-5; D unresolved. CDR3 length equals 14 residues. Germline CDR1 reads SGHRS; CDR2 reads YFSETQ. The V and J ends lost 0 bases and 3 bases respectively, with 9 bases between them. The CDR3 is CASSLAKREETQYF. CDR3 bases: TGCGCCAGCAGCTTGGCCAAACGGGAAGAGACCCAGTACTTC.

This clonotype was seen repeatedly, ten times or more. The rearrangement joins TRBV6-2 or TRBV6-3 to TRBJ2-1; no clear D. The germline gives CDR1 MNHEY, CDR2 SVGEGT. CDR3 length equals 14 residues. The V and J ends lost 8 bases and 8 bases respectively, with 19 bases between them. This CDR3 reads CASSRALETDEQFF. The CDR3, as DNA: TGTGCCAGCTCCCGGGCCTTAGAGACGGATGAGCAGTTCTTC.

V is TRBV4-2 and J is TRBJ2-3; D not resolved. Germline V gives CDR1 LGHNA, CDR2 YNFKEQ. The V gene lost 1 base and the J gene lost 6 bases, with 8 bases spanning the gap. CDR3 length equals 13 residues. CDR3 loop: CASSQGPVDTQYF. The CDR3 DNA reads TGTGCCAGCAGCCAAGGGCCGGTCGATACGCAGTATTTT.

The rearrangement links TRBV9 to TRBJ1-6, with D maybe TRBD1 (5 bases). The CDR3 consists of 14 residues. Germline V gives CDR1 SGDLS, CDR2 YYNGEE. V was pared by 2 bases and J by 4 bases, with 7 bases between. CDR3 DNA sequence: TGTGCCAGCAGCGTCGGGGGTTATAATTCACCCCTCCACTTT. Translation: CASSVGGYNSPLHF.

This clonotype was picked up many times. The V and J genes are TRBV29-1 and TRBJ2-3, with 7 bases that match TRBD2. Per the germline V gene, CDR1 is SQVTM and CDR2 is ANQGSEA. CDR3 size: 14 residues. Germline trimming cut 4 bases from V and 2 bases from J; bases unmatched to any gene: 6. The CDR3 spells CSVGLAAATDTQYF. The DNA for the CDR3 is TGCAGCGTTGGGCTAGCGGCCGCCACAGATACGCAGTATTTT.

J is TRBJ1-4 and V is TRBV24-1, with 12 bases identical to TRBD1. There are 17 residues in the CDR3. The J segment lost 11 bases and the V segment lost 4 bases, leaving 13 bases of the junction unmatched. CDR1 KGHDR and CDR2 SFDVKD come from the germline V gene. The CDR3 sequence: CATSDSGQGADARKLFF. The CDR3 DNA is TGTGCCACCAGTGACTCGGGACAGGGGGCGGACGCACGGAAACTGTTTTTT.

In its sample, this clonotype was seen many times. In DNA form, the CDR3 reads TGTGCCAGCAGTGTTCAGGGGGCGATGAACACTGAAGCTTTCTTT. It encodes CASSVQGAMNTEAFF. The chain carries TRBV6-1 and TRBJ1-1; 8 bases agree with TRBD1. Germline V CDR1 and CDR2: MNHNS, SASEGT. J was trimmed by 0 bases and V by 4 bases; bases with no gene match: 4. CDR3 length: 15 amino acids.

V and J are TRBV29-1 and TRBJ1-1, with D possibly TRBD1 on 6 matching bases. The germline V gene has CDR1 SQVTM and CDR2 ANQGSEA. Trimming stripped 4 bases from V and 3 bases from J, with 12 bases between. The CDR3 consists of 13 residues. The CDR3 DNA follows: TGCAGCGTTGTCAAGGGGGGAGACACTGAAGCTTTCTTT. Amino acids: CSVVKGGDTEAFF.

This clonotype was seen more than once but under ten times. The chain combines TRBV6-2 or TRBV6-3 with TRBJ2-3; TRBD2 aligns across 10 bases. Germline V CDR1 and CDR2: MNHEY, SVGEGT. The CDR3 is 15 amino acids. After removal of 6 bases from V and 8 bases from J, the junction contained 11 bases not matched to a gene. In DNA form, the CDR3 reads TGTGCCAGCAGCACAGCGGGAGGGCCCTCGGGTACGCAGTATTTT. As protein: CASSTAGGPSGTQYF.

V is TRBV20-1 and J is TRBJ2-7; 12 bases match TRBD2. This CDR3 region has 14 residues. V trimming: 1 base; J trimming: 5 bases; junction bases outside the gene matches: 3. Germline assignment: CDR1 DFQATT and CDR2 SNEGSKA (reference sequence). The CDR3 reads CSARGTSGNDEQYF. The CDR3 bases are TGCAGTGCTAGAGGGACTAGCGGGAATGACGAGCAGTACTTC.

This clonotype was found many times. The J gene is TRBJ2-4, the V gene TRBV29-1; 7 bases agree with TRBD2. V trimming: 4 bases; J trimming: 6 bases; junction bases outside the gene matches: 9. The CDR3 extends over 14 amino acids. Germline-derived CDR1 and CDR2 are SQVTM and ANQGSEA. CDR3: CSVGRGRAANIQYF. The CDR3 nucleotides read TGCAGCGTTGGAAGAGGGAGGGCCGCAAACATTCAGTACTTC.

This clonotype was detected a few times. This chain links TRBV15 with TRBJ1-2, with D possibly being TRBD1 (6 bases). Trimming took off 1 base at V and 7 bases at J, with 16 bases between the two ends. The CDR3 length is 15 residues. Germline lookup yields CDR1 LNHNV and CDR2 YYDKDF (reference sequence). CDR3: CATSRGGRGAGGYTF. For the CDR3, the DNA is TGTGCCACCAGCAGAGGAGGCAGGGGCGCTGGTGGCTACACCTTC. The complete variable domain, with remaining parts taken from reference TRBV15 and TRBJ1-2, reads DAMVIQNPRYQVTQFGKPVTLSCSQTLNHNVMYWYQQKSSQAPKLLFHYYDKDFNNEADTPDNFQSRRPNTSFCFLDIRSPGLGDTAMYLCATSRGGRGAGGYTFGSGTRLTVV.

This clonotype showed up many times. V gene TRBV7-2 combines with J gene TRBJ2-1, with D unclear. The CDR3 runs to 12 residues. V lost 4 bases to trimming and J lost 5 bases, with 6 bases between them. The germline V gene encodes CDR1 SGHTA and CDR2 FQGNSA. The CDR3 DNA is TGTGCCAGCAGCTCACGGAACAATGAGCAGTTCTTC. Translated, it gives CASSSRNNEQFF.

This clonotype has a handful of counts. This sequence joins TRBV14 and TRBJ1-2; D is undetermined. From germline, CDR1 is SGHDN and CDR2 FVKESK. This CDR3 comprises 14 residues. Between the trimmed V and J ends, which lost 1 base and 0 bases, there was a span of 6 bases. The CDR3 spells CASSQGVTNYGYTF. The CDR3 DNA reads as TGTGCCAGCAGCCAAGGGGTTACTAACTATGGCTACACCTTC.

This clonotype was recorded many times. The CDR3 DNA reads as TGCAGTGCTAGAGAGGGACAGGGACGTTCACCCCTCCACTTT. Translating it yields CSAREGQGRSPLHF. The chain has TRBV20-1 and TRBJ1-6, with 9 bases lining up with TRBD1. Germline V lookup: CDR1 DFQATT, CDR2 SNEGSKA (reference sequence). This CDR3 comprises 14 residues. V gave up 0 bases and J gave up 9 bases; unmatched junction bases: 3.

This clonotype was seen a few times. The rearrangement links TRBV7-9 to TRBJ1-4; D is unclear. This CDR3 region has 15 residues. Germline CDR1 and CDR2: SEHNR and FQNEAQ (reference sequence). V dropped 5 bases and J dropped 1 base, with 11 bases sitting between them. CDR3 DNA: TGTGCCAGCAGCGCTAGTTGGAGAACTAATGAAAAACTGTTTTTT. Translating it yields CASSASWRTNEKLFF.

The table lists this clonotype with a few counts. V is TRBV20-1 and J is TRBJ2-1, with D uncertain. The germline CDR1 and CDR2 sequences are DFQATT and SNEGSKA (reference sequence). The CDR3 sequence is 15 residues long. V was clipped by 5 bases and J by 0 bases, with 14 bases between them. The CDR3: CSALLERSSYNEQFF. DNA of the CDR3: TGCAGTGCTCTCCTTGAGAGGAGCTCCTACAATGAGCAGTTCTTC.

The table lists this clonotype with a few counts. The V and J genes are TRBV3-1 and TRBJ1-4; 7 bases fit TRBD1. Germline V gives CDR1 LGHDT, CDR2 YNNKEL (reference sequence). CDR3 size: 17 residues. V lost 3 bases to trimming and J lost 0 bases; unmatched junction nucleotides: 7. CDR3 nucleotides: TGTGCCAGCAGCCATCCGGGACAGCCTGCAACTAATGAAAAACTGTTTTTT. This encodes CASSHPGQPATNEKLFF.

There are many counts of this clonotype. The rearrangement links TRBV4-1 to TRBJ1-1; TRBD1 matches at 10 bases. CDR3 length: 18 amino acids. V trimming: 2 bases; J trimming: 3 bases; junction bases outside the gene matches: 12. The germline V gene has CDR1 MGHRA and CDR2 YSYEKL. DNA of the CDR3: TGCGCCAGCAGCCAAAACCGGGACAGGGGACGGAGAGACACTGAAGCTTTCTTT. Amino acids: CASSQNRDRGRRDTEAFF.

The rearrangement joins TRBV5-1 to TRBJ2-3; D remains unclear. The CDR3 is made up of 15 amino acids. Germline V gene data show CDR1 as SGHRS and CDR2 as YFSETQ. Trimming took 1 base from V and 0 from J, leaving 9 bases between them. This CDR3 is CASSLTPTSTDTQYF. In nucleotides, the CDR3 is TGCGCCAGCAGCTTGACCCCCACGAGCACAGATACGCAGTATTTT. Drawing the rest from reference TRBV5-1 and TRBJ2-3, the complete variable domain is KAGVTQTPRYLIKTRGQQVTLSCSPISGHRSVSWYQQTPGQGLQFLFEYFSETQRNKGNFPGRFSGRQFSNSRSEMNVSTLELGDSALYLCASSLTPTSTDTQYFGPGTRLTVL.

This clonotype was counted at least ten times. CDR3 amino acids: CSARGLAGVQETQYF. The CDR3 DNA is TGCAGTGCTAGAGGACTAGCGGGAGTTCAAGAGACCCAGTACTTC. The V and J genes are TRBV20-1 and TRBJ2-5; TRBD2 agrees at 12 bases. After removal of 1 base from V and 2 bases from J, the junction contained 2 bases not matched to a gene. CDR3 size: 15 residues. From germline, CDR1 is DFQATT and CDR2 SNEGSKA (reference sequence).

This rearrangement joins TRBV9 to TRBJ2-1; unclear D gene. Germline CDR1 reads SGDLS; CDR2 reads YYNGEE. Trimming pared 0 bases from V and 3 bases from J, leaving 4 bases between. The CDR3 has 13 amino acids. The CDR3 sequence is CASSVDHYNEQFF. For the CDR3, the DNA is TGTGCCAGCAGCGTAGACCACTACAATGAGCAGTTCTTC.

There are many counts of this clonotype. V gene TRBV6-5 combines with J gene TRBJ1-1; 9 bases fit TRBD1. The J segment lost 4 bases and the V segment lost 6 bases, leaving 6 bases of the junction unmatched. Germline-derived CDR1 and CDR2 are MNHEY and SVGAGI. The CDR3 covers 14 residues. DNA for the CDR3: TGTGCCAGCAGGTACAGGGGGCGACTCACTGAAGCTTTCTTT. Translated, it gives CASRYRGRLTEAFF.